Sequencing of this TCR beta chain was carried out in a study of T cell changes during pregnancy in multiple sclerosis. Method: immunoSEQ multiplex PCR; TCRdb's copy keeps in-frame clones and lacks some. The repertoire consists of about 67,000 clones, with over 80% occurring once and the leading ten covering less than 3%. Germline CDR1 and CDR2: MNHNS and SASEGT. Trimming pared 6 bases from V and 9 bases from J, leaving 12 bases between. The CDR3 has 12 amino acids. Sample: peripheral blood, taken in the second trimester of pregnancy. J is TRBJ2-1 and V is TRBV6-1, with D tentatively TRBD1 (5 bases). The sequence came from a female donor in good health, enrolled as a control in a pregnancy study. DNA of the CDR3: TGTGCCAGCAGGAATCAGGGTAGTGAGCAGTTCTTC. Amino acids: CASRNQGSEQFF.